The clone carrying this TCR beta chain was seen once. Antigen unknown. These data are taken from a study of graft-versus-host responses after intestinal transplantation. Study overall: Recipients uniformly received anti-thymocyte globulin induction, followed by tacrolimus and steroids for 2 to 4 years. Study-level points and caveats: Detected in recipient marrow were GvH clones, some of which were first observed in ileum or blood.

V lost 10 bases and J 4 bases, leaving 8 bases between the germline ends. Per germline, CDR1 SNHLY and CDR2 FYNNEI. The CDR3 sequence is 11 residues long. The data were produced by immunoSEQ multiplex PCR, yet TCRdb's version contains in-frame clones alone and is incomplete. This sample has 77,000 or so clones, with about nine tenths found just once. The source was PBMCs, collected 98 days after intestinal transplantation. This TCR derives from a human patient who received an intestinal transplant, so some T cells may come from the graft donor. The genes are TRBV2 and TRBJ1-3, with D maybe TRBD1 (6 bases). The CDR3 sequence: CATGTGNTIYF. The DNA of the CDR3 is TGTGCCACGGGGACAGGAAACACCATATATTTT.